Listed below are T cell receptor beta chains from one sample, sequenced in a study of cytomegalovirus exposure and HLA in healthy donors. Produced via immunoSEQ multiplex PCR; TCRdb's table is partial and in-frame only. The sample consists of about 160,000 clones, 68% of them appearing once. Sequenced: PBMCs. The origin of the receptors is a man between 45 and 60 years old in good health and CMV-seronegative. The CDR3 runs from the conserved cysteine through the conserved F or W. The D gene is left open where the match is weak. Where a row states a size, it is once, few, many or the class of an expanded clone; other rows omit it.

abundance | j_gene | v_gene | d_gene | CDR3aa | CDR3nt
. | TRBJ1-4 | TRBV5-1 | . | CASSPRGSTATNEKLFF | TGCGCCAGCAGCCCCCGAGGTAGTACGGCAACTAATGAAAAACTGTTTTTT
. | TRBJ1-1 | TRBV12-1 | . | CASSPPDRGDTEAFF | TGTGCCAGCAGCCCCCCGGACAGGGGGGACACTGAAGCTTTCTTT
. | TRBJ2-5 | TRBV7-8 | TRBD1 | CASSLDPGRQGLETQYF | TGTGCCAGCAGCTTAGACCCTGGAAGACAGGGTTTAGAGACCCAGTACTTC
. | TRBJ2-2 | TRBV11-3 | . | CASSSSQYTGELFF | TGTGCCAGCAGCTCGTCTCAGTACACCGGGGAGCTGTTTTTT
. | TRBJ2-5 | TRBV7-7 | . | CASSSTGTPQETQYF | TGTGCTAGCAGCTCTACCGGGACACCTCAAGAGACCCAGTACTTC
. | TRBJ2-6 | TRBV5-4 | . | CASSPRTGTRYGANVLTF | TGTGCCAGCAGCCCCAGGACCGGGACTCGGTACGGGGCCAACGTCCTGACTTTC
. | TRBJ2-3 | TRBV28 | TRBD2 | CASRPTGTSGGATDTQYF | TGTGCCAGCAGGCCTACAGGGACTAGCGGGGGGGCCACAGATACGCAGTATTTT
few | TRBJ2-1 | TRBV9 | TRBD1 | CASSVRQGASVNEQFF | TGTGCCAGCAGCGTAAGACAGGGGGCTAGTGTGAATGAGCAGTTCTTC
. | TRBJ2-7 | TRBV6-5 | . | CVTSPLGYEQYF | TGTGTCACCTCCCCATTGGGCTACGAGCAGTACTTC
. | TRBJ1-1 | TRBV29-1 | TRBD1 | CSVHNPGQGAYRAEAFF | TGCAGCGTACATAACCCGGGACAGGGGGCCTATAGGGCTGAAGCTTTCTTT
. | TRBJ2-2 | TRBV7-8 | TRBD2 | CASSSSTSGGASGELFF | TGTGCCAGCAGCTCGAGCACTAGCGGGGGGGCCTCCGGGGAGCTGTTTTTT